Listed here are 25 T cell receptor beta chains from one sample, sequenced in a study of cytomegalovirus exposure and HLA in healthy donors. This table comes from immunoSEQ multiplex PCR, and its TCRdb copy is limited to in-frame clones, with some not included. The sample yields about 330,000 clones, roughly 87% seen once. Sequences were obtained from PBMCs. The receptor set was obtained from a woman under 40 in good health and CMV-seropositive.

The V gene is TRBV7-9, the J gene TRBJ1-5, with D tentatively TRBD1 (6 bases). The CDR3 has 14 amino acids. The ends were cut back, 5 bases at V and 2 bases at J, with 10 bases in the middle. Germline CDR1 SEHNR, CDR2 FQNEAQ (reference sequence). The CDR3 DNA sequence: TGTGCCAGCAGCCGTAGGGGGGGCAATCAGCCCCAGCATTTT. Translation gives CASSRRGGNQPQHF. Drawing the rest from reference TRBV7-9 and TRBJ1-5, the complete variable domain is DTGVSQNPRHKITKRGQNVTFRCDPISEHNRLYWYRQTLGQGPEFLTYFQNEAQLEKSRLLSDRFSAERPKGSFSTLEIQRTEQGDSAMYLCASSRRGGNQPQHFGDGTRLSIL.

The chain is built from TRBV7-2 and TRBJ1-4; 7 nucleotides line up with TRBD1. Unmatched junction bases numbered 7, after V lost 6 bases and J lost 0 bases. The CDR3 has 16 amino acids. Per germline, CDR1 SGHTA and CDR2 FQGNSA. This chain's CDR3 is CASSDRATATNEKLFF. The CDR3 region has the DNA TGTGCCAGCAGTGACAGGGCAACGGCAACTAATGAAAAACTGTTTTTT.

The J gene is TRBJ1-2, the V gene TRBV5-6; D gene uncertain. CDR3 length: 13 amino acids. Germline V gives CDR1 SGHDT, CDR2 YYEEEE. V was shortened by 7 bases and J by 3 bases, with 13 bases between the two germline ends. The CDR3 here is CASGYSPDYGYTF. The CDR3 bases are TGTGCCAGCGGATATTCCCCTGACTATGGCTACACCTTC.

The chain combines TRBV19 with TRBJ1-2, with D unresolved. V was trimmed by 5 bases and J by 6 bases, leaving 16 bases between them. The germline CDR1 and CDR2 sequences are LNHDA and SQIVND (reference sequence). The CDR3 has 14 amino acids. The CDR3 here is CASSPDPRSHGYTF. The CDR3 nucleotides read TGTGCCAGTAGTCCGGACCCCCGCAGCCATGGCTACACCTTC.

The chain couples TRBV9 to TRBJ1-2; maybe TRBD1 (5 bases). The CDR3 sequence is 11 residues long. Germline loops: CDR1 SGDLS, CDR2 YYNGEE. Trimming removed 6 bases from V and 6 bases from J, with 9 bases in between. The CDR3 sequence is CASKEGDGYTF. The CDR3 bases are TGTGCCAGCAAGGAAGGGGATGGCTACACCTTC.

V gene TRBV28 combines with J gene TRBJ2-1, with a tentative D call TRBD2 (5 bases). The germline V gene encodes CDR1 MDHEN and CDR2 SYDVKM. The ends were cut back, 6 bases at V and 0 bases at J, with 15 bases in the middle. The length of the CDR3 is 16 residues. The CDR3 DNA reads TGTGCCAGCAGCCGTCCCGGGATTCCCTCCTACAATGAGCAGTTCTTC. It encodes CASSRPGIPSYNEQFF.

This chain links TRBV6-1 with TRBJ2-7; 9 bases fit TRBD1. The V gene's germline CDR1 is MNHNS and CDR2 SASEGT. The CDR3 contains 17 residues. Trimming at V came to 4 bases and at J to 5 bases, leaving 15 bases not matched to a gene. The CDR3 loop reads CASSGRSAGTGTNEQYF. In DNA, the CDR3 is TGTGCCAGCAGTGGCCGAAGTGCCGGGACAGGGACTAACGAGCAGTACTTC.

The chain couples TRBV29-1 to TRBJ1-2; 8 bases align to TRBD1. Germline CDR1 SQVTM, CDR2 ANQGSEA. The CDR3 runs 13 residues. The J segment lost 3 bases and the V segment lost 3 bases, leaving 3 bases of the junction unmatched. The CDR3 loop is CSVEQDRDYGYTF. As DNA, the CDR3 is TGCAGCGTTGAGCAGGACAGGGACTATGGCTACACCTTC.

The gene calls are TRBV19 and TRBJ2-1; 9 nucleotides align to TRBD2. V lost 10 bases to trimming and J lost 15 bases; unmatched junction nucleotides: 10. Germline V CDR1 and CDR2: LNHDA, SQIVND (reference sequence). The CDR3 contains 11 residues. CDR3 in DNA: TGTGCCACTCTGGGCGGGAGGGCCTGGTTCTTC. Protein product: CATLGGRAWFF.

V and J are TRBV4-1 and TRBJ2-7; the match to TRBD2 covers 10 bases. The CDR3 covers 16 residues. The V gene end was trimmed by 0 bases and the J gene end by 1 base; junction bases not matched to a gene: 3. Germline V lookup: CDR1 MGHRA, CDR2 YSYEKL. DNA of the CDR3: TGCGCCAGCAGCCAAGATGCAGCGGGGGGGTCCTACGAGCAGTACTTC. It specifies CASSQDAAGGSYEQYF.

CDR3 sequence: CAISEGAEGAPNYGYTF. The CDR3 DNA reads as TGTGCCATCAGTGAAGGAGCTGAGGGGGCGCCTAACTATGGCTACACCTTC. V usage is TRBV10-3 and J usage is TRBJ1-2; TRBD1 matches 7 bases. The trim removed 3 bases at V and 0 bases at J, leaving 10 bases unmatched. The CDR3 is 17 amino acids. CDR1 is ENHRY and CDR2 is SYGVKD in the germline V gene.

The rearrangement uses TRBV5-5 and TRBJ2-2, with no clear D. V lost 3 bases to trimming and J lost 4 bases, with 19 bases between them. The germline V gene has CDR1 SGHKS and CDR2 YYEKEE (reference sequence). The CDR3 contains 17 residues. The CDR3 sequence: CASSSQMSSQFTGELFF. In DNA form, the CDR3 reads TGTGCCAGCAGCTCCCAGATGAGCAGTCAGTTCACCGGGGAGCTGTTTTTT.

This chain connects TRBV6-5 to TRBJ2-5, with D possibly being TRBD1 (7 bases). Trimming removed 7 bases from V and 5 bases from J, with 20 bases in between. The CDR3 length is 15 residues. CDR1 and CDR2 (germline): MNHEY, SVGAGI. The CDR3 reads CASTITGARGETQYF. CDR3 in DNA: TGTGCCAGCACCATAACAGGGGCTCGGGGGGAGACCCAGTACTTC.

The rearrangement links TRBV9 to TRBJ1-2; the D gene is possibly TRBD1 (5 bases). Germline V gene sequence: CDR1 SGDLS, CDR2 YYNGEE. The CDR3 is 15 residues long. V lost 0 bases, J lost 5 bases, and 14 bases lay in between. The CDR3 is CASSVESGPSYGYTF. DNA of the CDR3: TGTGCCAGCAGCGTAGAATCGGGACCCTCTTATGGCTACACCTTC.

The J gene is TRBJ2-7, the V gene TRBV5-1; no definite D call. Germline V gives CDR1 SGHRS, CDR2 YFSETQ. The CDR3 covers 13 residues. Between the trimmed V and J ends, which lost 0 bases and 2 bases, there was a span of 6 bases. The CDR3 DNA reads as TGCGCCAGCAGCTTGGAACTCGCCTACGAGCAGTACTTC. It translates to CASSLELAYEQYF. Filled out from reference TRBV5-1 and TRBJ2-7, the complete variable domain reads KAGVTQTPRYLIKTRGQQVTLSCSPISGHRSVSWYQQTPGQGLQFLFEYFSETQRNKGNFPGRFSGRQFSNSRSEMNVSTLELGDSALYLCASSLELAYEQYFGPGTRLTVT.

This clone came up a few times. The chain joins TRBV5-1 to TRBJ2-6; D tentatively reads TRBD1 or TRBD2 (6 bases each). This CDR3 region has 20 residues. Looked up from germline, CDR1 is SGHRS and CDR2 is YFSETQ. The V and J ends lost 4 bases and 0 bases respectively, with 23 bases between them. Written as DNA, the CDR3 is TGCGCCAGCAGCAATTGGGGGCTAGACACTAGCCTCTCTGGGGCCAACGTCCTGACTTTC. Its translation: CASSNWGLDTSLSGANVLTF.

The gene calls are TRBV30 and TRBJ2-6; D is unclear. CDR1 and CDR2 from the germline V gene are GTSNPN and SVGIG (reference sequence). Trimming stripped 5 bases from V and 2 bases from J, with 4 bases between. The CDR3 covers 12 residues. The CDR3 sequence: CAWDPGANVLTF. In DNA, the CDR3 is TGTGCCTGGGACCCTGGGGCCAACGTCCTGACTTTC.

The gene calls are TRBV4-2 and TRBJ2-7; TRBD1 matches 7 bases. V lost 3 bases, J lost 2 bases, and 4 bases stayed unmatched. This CDR3 is built from 14 residues. Germline V gives CDR1 LGHNA, CDR2 YNFKEQ. The CDR3 is CASSHRDRPYEQYF. The CDR3 coding sequence is TGTGCCAGCAGCCACAGGGACAGACCCTACGAGCAGTACTTC.

This clone was counted a single time. The chain employs TRBV2 and TRBJ2-7; no clear D. CDR3 length equals 14 residues. Deletions cut 7 bases from V and 0 bases from J, with 13 bases between. Germline V CDR1 and CDR2: SNHLY, FYNNEI. Written as DNA, the CDR3 is TGTGCCAGCATGCTGTGGACGGACTCCTACGAGCAGTACTTC. Translating it yields CASMLWTDSYEQYF.

This clone was found once. This sequence joins TRBV25-1 and TRBJ2-7, with D uncertain. CDR1 and CDR2 from the germline V gene are MGHDK and SYGVNS. The CDR3 is 10 residues long. The V gene lost 3 bases and the J gene lost 6 bases, with 3 bases spanning the gap. The CDR3: CASSDAEQYF. The CDR3 DNA is TGTGCCAGCAGTGACGCCGAGCAGTACTTC.

The chain has TRBV28 and TRBJ1-1; no clear D. The CDR3 consists of 13 residues. V was clipped by 4 bases and J by 1 base, with 7 bases between them. From germline, CDR1 is MDHEN and CDR2 SYDVKM. CDR3 sequence reads: CASSSRPNTEAFF. CDR3 sequence (DNA): TGTGCCAGCAGTTCACGGCCGAACACTGAAGCTTTCTTT.

The gene calls are TRBV6-1 and TRBJ2-3; D gene unclear. Trimming removed 4 bases at V and 7 bases at J, with 12 bases between. Germline V gene data show CDR1 as MNHNS and CDR2 as SASEGT. The CDR3 covers 13 residues. CDR3 nucleotides: TGTGCCAGCAGTGCGGCTCAGGATAATACGCAGTATTTT. Its protein is CASSAAQDNTQYF.

J is TRBJ2-7 and V is TRBV28, with 8 bases fitting TRBD1. Trimming removed 10 bases from V and 5 bases from J; junction bases left unmatched: 7. Germline-derived CDR1 and CDR2 are MDHEN and SYDVKM. The CDR3 covers 12 residues. As DNA, the CDR3 is TGTGCCACCGACAGGGGTTTAAACGAGCAGTACTTC. Encoded protein: CATDRGLNEQYF.

The rearrangement links TRBV6-5 to TRBJ2-2; D gene unclear. Germline V gene lookup returns CDR1 MNHEY and CDR2 SVGAGI. The CDR3 is 15 residues long. V was clipped by 4 bases and J by 1 base, with 10 bases between them. The CDR3 coding sequence is TGTGCCAGCAGTTCCCTAAGGGAGAACACCGGGGAGCTGTTTTTT. This encodes CASSSLRENTGELFF.

CDR3 protein: CASSLSGTSGLLTIVEQYF. The CDR3 DNA follows: TGTGCCAGCAGTTTATCCGGGACTAGCGGACTACTTACGATTGTAGAGCAGTACTTC. The gene calls are TRBV27 and TRBJ2-7, with 11 bases matching TRBD2. The CDR3 is 19 residues long. Germline V lookup: CDR1 MNHEY, CDR2 SMNVEV (reference sequence). With V trimmed by 0 bases and J by 7 bases, 17 bases remained unmatched.